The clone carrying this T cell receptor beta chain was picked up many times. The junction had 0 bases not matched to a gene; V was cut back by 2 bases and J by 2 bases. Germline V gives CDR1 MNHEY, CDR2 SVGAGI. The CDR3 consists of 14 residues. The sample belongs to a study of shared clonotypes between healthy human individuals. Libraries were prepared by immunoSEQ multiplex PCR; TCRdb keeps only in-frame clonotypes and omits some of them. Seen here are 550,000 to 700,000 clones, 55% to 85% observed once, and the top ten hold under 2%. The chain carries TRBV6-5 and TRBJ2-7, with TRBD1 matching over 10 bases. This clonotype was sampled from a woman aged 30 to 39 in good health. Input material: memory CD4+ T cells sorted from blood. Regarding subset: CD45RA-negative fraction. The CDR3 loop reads CASSYGTGAYEQYF. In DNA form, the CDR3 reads TGTGCCAGCAGTTACGGGACAGGGGCCTACGAGCAGTACTTC.